This is a list of T cell receptor beta chains from one sample in a study of blood T cell repertoires in COVID-19. Libraries were prepared by immunoSEQ multiplex PCR; TCRdb keeps only in-frame clonotypes and omits some of them. The sample records 180,000 or so clones, 85% to 90% being singletons. Input material: peripheral blood. All receptors come from a woman aged 55-69 years with COVID-19, enrolled during active disease. Both conserved end residues are part of each CDR3. The D gene is left open where the match is weak.

d_call j_call v_call cdr3_nt cdr3_aa
TRBD1 TRBJ1-3 TRBV7-2 TGTGCCAGCAGCTCCGATTCTTACAGGGGCTCTGGAAACACCATATATTTT CASSSDSYRGSGNTIYF
. TRBJ1-1 TRBV2 TGTGCCAGCAGACGGGACACCGTGTACGAAGCTTTCTTT CASRRDTVYEAFF
. TRBJ2-4 TRBV21-1 TGTGCCAGCATCTTCAACAGGGTCGGGACCAAAAACATTCAGTACTTC CASIFNRVGTKNIQYF
. TRBJ1-4 TRBV13 TGTGCCAGCAGCAACAGGGTAGGAGGCGCAACTAATGAAAAACTGTTTTTT CASSNRVGGATNEKLFF
TRBD1 TRBJ1-2 TRBV28 TGTGCCAGCAGTACAGGGGGCCCGTTACATGGCTACACCTTC CASSTGGPLHGYTF
. TRBJ2-3 TRBV12-1 TGTGCCAGCAGCTTTCGAGCGGGGGGCACAGATACGCAGTATTTT CASSFRAGGTDTQYF
. TRBJ2-7 TRBV3-1/TRBV3-2 TGTGCCAGCAGCCAAGGACTAAAGGCCTACGAGCAGTACTTC CASSQGLKAYEQYF
TRBD2 TRBJ2-3 TRBV5-4 TGTGCCAGCAGCCCCCCGAGCGGGACTACAGATACGCAGTATTTT CASSPPSGTTDTQYF
TRBD1 TRBJ1-1 TRBV11-2 TGTGCCAGCAGCTTAGGGAGAATGGACAGGGGTCTATCTGAAGCTTTCTTT CASSLGRMDRGLSEAFF
TRBD1 TRBJ1-5 TRBV19 TGTGCCAGTAAGCAGGACAGGGGATGGAATCAGCCCCAGCATTTT CASKQDRGWNQPQHF
. TRBJ1-1 TRBV12-5 TGTGCTAGTGGTTTGGATGGGACAAGCACTGAAGCTTTCTTT CASGLDGTSTEAFF
TRBD2 TRBJ2-1 TRBV4-3 TGCGCCAGCAGCCAAGGGGACCCTTTGACTAGCATCTATGAGCAGTTCTTC CASSQGDPLTSIYEQFF